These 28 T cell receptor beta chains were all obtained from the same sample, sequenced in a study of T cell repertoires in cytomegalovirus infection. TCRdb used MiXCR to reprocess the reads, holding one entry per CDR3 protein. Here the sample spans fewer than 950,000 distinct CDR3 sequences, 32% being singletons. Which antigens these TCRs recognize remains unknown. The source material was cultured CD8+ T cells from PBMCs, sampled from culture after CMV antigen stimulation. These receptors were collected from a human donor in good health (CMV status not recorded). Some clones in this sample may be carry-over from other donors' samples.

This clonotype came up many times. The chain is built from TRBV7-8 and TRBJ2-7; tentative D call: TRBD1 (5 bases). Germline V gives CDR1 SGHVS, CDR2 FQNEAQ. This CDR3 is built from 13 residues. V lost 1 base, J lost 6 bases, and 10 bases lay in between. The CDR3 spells CASSLGQGFEQYV. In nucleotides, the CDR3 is TGTGCCAGCAGCTTAGGCCAGGGCTTCGAGCAGTACGTC.

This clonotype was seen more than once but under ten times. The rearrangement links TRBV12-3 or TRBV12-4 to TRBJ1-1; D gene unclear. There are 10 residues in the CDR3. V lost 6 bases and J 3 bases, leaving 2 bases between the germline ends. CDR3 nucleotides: TGTGCCAGCAGCGACACTGAAGCTTTCTTT. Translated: CASSDTEAFF.

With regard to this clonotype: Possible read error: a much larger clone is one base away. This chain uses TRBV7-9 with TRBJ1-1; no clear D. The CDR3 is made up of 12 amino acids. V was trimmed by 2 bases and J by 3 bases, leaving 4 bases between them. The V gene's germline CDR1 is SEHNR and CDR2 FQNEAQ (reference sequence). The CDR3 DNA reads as TGTGCCAGCAGCTTATGGTACACTGAAGCTTTCTTT. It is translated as CASSLWYTEAFF.

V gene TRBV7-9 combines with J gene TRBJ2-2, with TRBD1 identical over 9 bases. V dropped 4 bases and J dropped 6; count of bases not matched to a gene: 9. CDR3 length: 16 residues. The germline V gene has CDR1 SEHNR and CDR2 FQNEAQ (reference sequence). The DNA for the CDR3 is TGTGCCAGCAGCTCGAGCCCCGGGACAGGGTCCGGGGAGCTGTTTTTT. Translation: CASSSSPGTGSGELFF.

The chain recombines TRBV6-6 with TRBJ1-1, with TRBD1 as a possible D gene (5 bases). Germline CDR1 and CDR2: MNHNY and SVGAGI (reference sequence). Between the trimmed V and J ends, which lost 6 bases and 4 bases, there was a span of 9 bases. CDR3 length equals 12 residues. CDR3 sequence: CASRRDGTEAFF. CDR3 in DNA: TGTGCCAGCAGAAGGGACGGCACTGAAGCTTTCTTT.

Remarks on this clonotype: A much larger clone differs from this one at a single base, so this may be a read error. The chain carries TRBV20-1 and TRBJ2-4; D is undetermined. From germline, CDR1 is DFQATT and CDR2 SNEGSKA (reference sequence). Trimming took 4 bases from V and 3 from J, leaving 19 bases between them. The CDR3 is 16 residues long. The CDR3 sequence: CSAKLGISLGKNIQYF. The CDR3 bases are TGCAGTGCTAAGTTGGGTATCTCCTTAGGCAAAAACATTCAGTACTTC.

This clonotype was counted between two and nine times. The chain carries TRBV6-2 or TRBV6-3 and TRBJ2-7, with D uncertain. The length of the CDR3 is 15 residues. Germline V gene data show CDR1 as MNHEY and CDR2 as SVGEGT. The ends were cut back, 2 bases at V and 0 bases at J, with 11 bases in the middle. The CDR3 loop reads CASSYDAALSYEQYV. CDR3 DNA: TGTGCCAGCAGTTACGATGCGGCGCTCTCCTACGAGCAGTACGTC.

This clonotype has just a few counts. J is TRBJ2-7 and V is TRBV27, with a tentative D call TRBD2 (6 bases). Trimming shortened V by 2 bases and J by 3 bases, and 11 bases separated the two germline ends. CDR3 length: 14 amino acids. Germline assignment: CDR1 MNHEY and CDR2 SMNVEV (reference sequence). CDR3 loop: CASSLIGTDYEQYF. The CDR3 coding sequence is TGTGCCAGCAGTTTAATTGGGACTGACTACGAGCAGTACTTC.

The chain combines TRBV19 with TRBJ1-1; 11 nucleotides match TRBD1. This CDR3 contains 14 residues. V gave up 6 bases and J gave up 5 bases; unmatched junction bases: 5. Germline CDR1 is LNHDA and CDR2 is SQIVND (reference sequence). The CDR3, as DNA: TGTGCCAGTAGACGGACAGGGGGCTTGACTGAAGCTTTCTTT. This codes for CASRRTGGLTEAFF.

CDR3 residues: CASSTGHKGYEQFF. The CDR3 bases are TGTGCCAGCAGCACGGGACACAAAGGCTATGAGCAGTTCTTC. This rearrangement joins TRBV9 to TRBJ2-1, with D possibly TRBD1 on 6 matching bases. CDR3 length: 14 residues. CDR1 is SGDLS and CDR2 is YYNGEE in the germline V gene. V lost 4 bases, J lost 8 bases, and 16 bases lay in between.

The CDR3 DNA reads TGTGCCAGCAGATCGGAGCGGGGGGACAATGAGCAGTTCTTC. This translates into CASRSERGDNEQFF. The genes are TRBV7-6 and TRBJ2-1; 9 positions match TRBD2. The V gene's germline CDR1 is SGHVS and CDR2 FNYEAQ. This CDR3 spans 14 amino acids. Trimming removed 6 bases from V and 5 bases from J; junction bases left unmatched: 5.

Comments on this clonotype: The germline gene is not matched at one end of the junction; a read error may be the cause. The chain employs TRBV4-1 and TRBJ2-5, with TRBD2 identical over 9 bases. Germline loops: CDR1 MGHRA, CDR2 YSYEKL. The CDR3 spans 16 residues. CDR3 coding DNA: TGTGCCAGCAGCCAAGAGTTAGCGGGGGTGGGGGAGACCCAGTACTTC. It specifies CASSQELAGVGETQYF.

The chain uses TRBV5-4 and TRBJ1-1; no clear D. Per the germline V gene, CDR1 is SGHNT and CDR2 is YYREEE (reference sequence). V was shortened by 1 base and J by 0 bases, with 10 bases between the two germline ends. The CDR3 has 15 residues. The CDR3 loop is CASSLKRELNTEAFF. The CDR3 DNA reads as TGTGCCAGCAGCTTGAAAAGAGAACTGAACACTGAAGCTTTCTTT.

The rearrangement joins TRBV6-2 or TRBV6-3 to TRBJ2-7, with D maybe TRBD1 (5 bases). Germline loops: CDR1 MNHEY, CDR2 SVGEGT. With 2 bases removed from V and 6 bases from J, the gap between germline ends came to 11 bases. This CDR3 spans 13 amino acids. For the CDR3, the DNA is TGTGCCAGCAGTTACGGGGCATGGGGCGAGCAGTACGTC. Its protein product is CASSYGAWGEQYV.

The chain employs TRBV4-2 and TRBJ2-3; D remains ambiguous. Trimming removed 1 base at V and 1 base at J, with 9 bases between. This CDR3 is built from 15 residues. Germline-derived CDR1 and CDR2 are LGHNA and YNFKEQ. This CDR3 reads CASSQGLVGTDTQYF. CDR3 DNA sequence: TGTGCCAGCAGCCAAGGTCTAGTTGGCACAGATACGCAGTATTTT.

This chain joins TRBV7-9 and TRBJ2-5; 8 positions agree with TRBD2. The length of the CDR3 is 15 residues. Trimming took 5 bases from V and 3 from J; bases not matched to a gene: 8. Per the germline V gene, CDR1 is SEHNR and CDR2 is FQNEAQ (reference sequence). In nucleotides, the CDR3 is TGTGCCAGCAGCCCCCGCGAGCGGGGGAAAGAGACCCAGTACTTC. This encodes CASSPRERGKETQYF.

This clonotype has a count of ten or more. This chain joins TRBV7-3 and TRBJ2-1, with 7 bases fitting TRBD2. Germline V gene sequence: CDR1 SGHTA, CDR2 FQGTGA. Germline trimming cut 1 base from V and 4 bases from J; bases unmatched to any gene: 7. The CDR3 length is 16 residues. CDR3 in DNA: TGTGCCAGCAGCTTAAATGCGGGGGACGCTTACAATGAGCAGTTCTTC. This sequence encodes CASSLNAGDAYNEQFF.

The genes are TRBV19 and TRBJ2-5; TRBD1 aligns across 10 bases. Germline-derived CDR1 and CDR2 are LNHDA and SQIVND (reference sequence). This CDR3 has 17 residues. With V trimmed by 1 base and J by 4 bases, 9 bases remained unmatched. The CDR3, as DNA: TGTGCCAGTAGTATAGGGCGGACAGGGGGAAAGGTAGAGACCCAGTACTTC. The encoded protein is CASSIGRTGGKVETQYF.

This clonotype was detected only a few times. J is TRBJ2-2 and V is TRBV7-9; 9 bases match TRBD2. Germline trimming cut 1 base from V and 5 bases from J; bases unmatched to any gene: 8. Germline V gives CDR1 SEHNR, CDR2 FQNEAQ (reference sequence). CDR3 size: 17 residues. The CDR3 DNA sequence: TGTGCCAGCAGCTTAGAACCGGGACTAGCAATGACCGGGGAGCTGTTTTTT. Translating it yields CASSLEPGLAMTGELFF.

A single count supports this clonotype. CDR3 loop: CSVTGPKGTQYF. CDR3 coding DNA: TGCAGCGTTACGGGCCCCAAGGGGACGCAGTATTTT. The chain uses TRBV29-1 and TRBJ2-3; tentatively, D is TRBD1 (5 bases). CDR1 is SQVTM and CDR2 is ANQGSEA in the germline V gene. V was trimmed by 5 bases and J by 9 bases, leaving 15 bases between them. The CDR3 has 12 amino acids.

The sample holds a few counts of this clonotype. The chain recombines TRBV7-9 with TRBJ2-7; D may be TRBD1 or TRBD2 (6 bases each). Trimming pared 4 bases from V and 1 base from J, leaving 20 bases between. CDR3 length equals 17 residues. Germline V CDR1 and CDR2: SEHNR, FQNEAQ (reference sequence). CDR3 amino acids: CASSSTGGTPFSYEQYV. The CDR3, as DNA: TGTGCCAGCAGCTCTACCGGCGGGACACCTTTTTCCTACGAGCAGTACGTC.

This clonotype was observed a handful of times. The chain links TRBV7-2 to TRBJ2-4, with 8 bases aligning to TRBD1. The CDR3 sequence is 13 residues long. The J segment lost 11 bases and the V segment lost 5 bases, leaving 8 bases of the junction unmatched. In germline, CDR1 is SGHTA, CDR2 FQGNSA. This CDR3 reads CASSRGQVKLQYF. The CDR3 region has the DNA TGTGCCAGCAGCCGGGGACAGGTAAAACTTCAGTACTTC.

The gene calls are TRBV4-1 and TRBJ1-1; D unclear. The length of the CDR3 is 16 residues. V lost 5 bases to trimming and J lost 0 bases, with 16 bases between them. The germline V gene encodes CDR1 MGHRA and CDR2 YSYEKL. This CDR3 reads CASSDPSDPMNTEAFF. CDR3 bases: TGCGCCAGCAGCGATCCATCAGACCCAATGAACACTGAAGCTTTCTTT.

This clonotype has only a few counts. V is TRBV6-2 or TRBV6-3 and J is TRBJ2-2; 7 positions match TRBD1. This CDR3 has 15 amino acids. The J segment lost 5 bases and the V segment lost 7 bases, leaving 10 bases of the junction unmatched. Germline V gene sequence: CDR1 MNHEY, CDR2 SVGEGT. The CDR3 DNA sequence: TGTGCCAGCACCTACGTAGGGGGCTGGACCGGGGAGCTGTTTTTT. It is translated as CASTYVGGWTGELFF.

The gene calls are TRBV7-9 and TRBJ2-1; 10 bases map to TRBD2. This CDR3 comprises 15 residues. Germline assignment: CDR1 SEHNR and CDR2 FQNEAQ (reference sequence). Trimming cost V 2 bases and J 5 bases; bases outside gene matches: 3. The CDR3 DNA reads TGTGCCAGCAGCTTAAAACTAGCGGGAAACAATGAGCAGTTCTTC. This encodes CASSLKLAGNNEQFF.

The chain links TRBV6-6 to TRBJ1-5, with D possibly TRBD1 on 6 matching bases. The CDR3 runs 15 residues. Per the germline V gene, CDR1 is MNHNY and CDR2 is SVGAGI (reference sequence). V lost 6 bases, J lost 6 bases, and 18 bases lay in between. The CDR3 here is CASSQTGIWVQPQHF. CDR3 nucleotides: TGTGCCAGCAGCCAAACAGGGATTTGGGTTCAGCCCCAGCATTTT.

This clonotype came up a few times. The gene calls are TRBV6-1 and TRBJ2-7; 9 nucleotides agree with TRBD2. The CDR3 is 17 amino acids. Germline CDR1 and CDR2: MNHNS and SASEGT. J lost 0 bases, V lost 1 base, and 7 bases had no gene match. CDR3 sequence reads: CASSEDDSGGLSYEQYV. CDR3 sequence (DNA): TGTGCCAGCAGTGAAGATGATAGCGGGGGCCTCTCCTACGAGCAGTACGTC.

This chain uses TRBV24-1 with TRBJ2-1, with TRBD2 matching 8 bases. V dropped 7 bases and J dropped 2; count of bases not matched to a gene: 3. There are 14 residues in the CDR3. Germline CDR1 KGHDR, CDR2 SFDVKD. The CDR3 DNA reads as TGTGCCACCAGGGGACTAGGTCCCTACAATGAGCAGTTCTTC. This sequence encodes CATRGLGPYNEQFF.